Listed here are 27 T cell receptor beta chains from one sample, sequenced in a study of shared clonotypes between healthy human individuals. Some clones are missing from TCRdb's copy, which holds only in-frame ones; the method was immunoSEQ multiplex PCR. The table has 2 million to 3 million clones, roughly 93% seen once. The sequencing input was naive CD4+ T cells from PBMCs. Subset in this sample: CD45RA+ positively selected. The receptors were gathered from a young man in good health. Some clones in this sample may be carry-over from other donors' samples.

The rearrangement links TRBV7-9 to TRBJ1-4; D ambiguous. Germline CDR1 reads SEHNR; CDR2 reads FQNEAQ (reference sequence). V lost 5 bases and J lost 5, with 12 bases in between. The CDR3 is 14 residues long. The CDR3 DNA is TGTGCCAGCAGCCAAACGACCGGAAATGAAAAACTGTTTTTT. Its translation: CASSQTTGNEKLFF.

V and J are TRBV4-2 and TRBJ2-3, with D tentatively TRBD1 or TRBD2 (5 bases each). The CDR3 runs to 16 residues. V was trimmed by 2 bases and J by 2 bases, leaving 14 bases between them. The germline CDR1 and CDR2 sequences are LGHNA and YNFKEQ. CDR3 sequence reads: CASSQTGTYNTDTQYF. CDR3 DNA sequence: TGTGCCAGCAGCCAAACCGGGACGTACAACACAGATACGCAGTATTTT.

The chain combines TRBV16 with TRBJ2-7, with 8 bases fitting TRBD2. Germline V gene lookup returns CDR1 KGHSY and CDR2 FQNENV. V was clipped by 4 bases and J by 2 bases; unmatched bases: 1. CDR3 length equals 13 residues. Here the CDR3 reads CASSLAGPYEQYF. Written as DNA, the CDR3 is TGTGCCAGCAGCCTAGCGGGACCCTACGAGCAGTACTTC.

The genes are TRBV29-1 and TRBJ1-4; D uncertain. The germline V and J ends were trimmed by 2 bases and 5 bases, with 9 bases remaining between them. This CDR3 has 13 amino acids. Germline CDR1 and CDR2: SQVTM and ANQGSEA. The CDR3 DNA is TGCAGCGTTGAACAAGACGGGAATGAAAAACTGTTTTTT. This gives the protein CSVEQDGNEKLFF.

The CDR3: CASSRRQDRTNTQYF. The DNA for the CDR3 is TGTGCCAGCAGCAGGAGACAGGATCGCACGAATACGCAGTATTTT. The chain carries TRBV9 and TRBJ2-3; D is possibly TRBD1 (6 bases). V gave up 4 bases and J gave up 7 bases, with 19 bases separating them. Germline V gene data show CDR1 as SGDLS and CDR2 as YYNGEE. The CDR3 has 15 residues.

The chain recombines TRBV5-1 with TRBJ2-3; D unresolved. V was cut by 0 bases and J by 6 bases, with 14 bases left in between. The CDR3 has 15 amino acids. The germline V gene has CDR1 SGHRS and CDR2 YFSETQ. CDR3 residues: CASSLVVLPMDTQYF. The CDR3 DNA reads TGCGCCAGCAGCTTGGTGGTACTGCCCATGGATACGCAGTATTTT.

The chain links TRBV6-1 to TRBJ1-1, with D possibly being TRBD1 (5 bases). The V gene's germline CDR1 is MNHNS and CDR2 SASEGT. V was cut by 5 bases and J by 5 bases, with 12 bases left in between. The CDR3 spans 13 residues. CDR3 in DNA: TGTGCCAGCAGTTCCAGGGTTGCGACTGAAGCTTTCTTT. Protein product: CASSSRVATEAFF.

The chain is built from TRBV9 and TRBJ2-1, with 9 bases matching TRBD2. Losses at the gene ends were 4 bases for V and 0 bases for J; bases not matched to a gene: 5. The CDR3 totals 16 residues. The germline CDR1 and CDR2 sequences are SGDLS and YYNGEE. CDR3 residues: CASSTWTSASYNEQFF. CDR3 bases: TGTGCCAGCAGCACGTGGACTAGCGCCTCCTACAATGAGCAGTTCTTC. The full variable domain, in which reference TRBV9 and TRBJ2-1 provide the parts outside the CDR3, is DSGVTQTPKHLITATGQRVTLRCSPRSGDLSVYWYQQSLDQGLQFLIQYYNGEERAKGNILERFSAQQFPDLHSELNLSSLELGDSALYFCASSTWTSASYNEQFFGPGTRLTVL.

This rearrangement joins TRBV9 to TRBJ1-2, with D perhaps TRBD1 (6 bases). The CDR3 sequence is 15 residues long. V lost 3 bases and J lost 8, with 20 bases in between. Germline assignment: CDR1 SGDLS and CDR2 YYNGEE. CDR3 sequence reads: CASSERGSGPTGYTF. CDR3 nucleotide sequence: TGTGCCAGCAGCGAAAGGGGGTCAGGGCCGACGGGCTACACCTTC.

The rearrangement joins TRBV5-4 to TRBJ1-3; D remains ambiguous. Trimming removed 0 bases from V and 4 bases from J, with 11 bases in between. This CDR3 is 15 amino acids long. In germline, CDR1 is SGHNT, CDR2 YYREEE (reference sequence). As DNA, the CDR3 is TGTGCCAGCAGCTTGGGGCGGGGAGTAGGAAACACCATATATTTT. Protein sequence: CASSLGRGVGNTIYF.

The chain combines TRBV21-1 with TRBJ2-3; TRBD1, as called in the table, went unchecked against the DNA. TRBV21-1 is an annotated pseudogene. CDR3 length: 17 residues. The CDR3 DNA follows: TGTGCCAGCAGCAAAACCCAGAAGAGACAGGGGGCCCCTACGCAGTATTTT. Protein product: CASSKTQKRQGAPTQYF.

The J gene is TRBJ1-1, the V gene TRBV4-1, with no clear D. V was cut by 1 base and J by 5 bases, with 11 bases left in between. From germline, CDR1 is MGHRA and CDR2 YSYEKL. The CDR3 totals 14 residues. CDR3: CASSQALLVTEAFF. The CDR3 DNA is TGCGCCAGCAGCCAAGCGCTACTCGTAACTGAAGCTTTCTTT.

The chain combines TRBV19 with TRBJ1-2; 11 bases align to TRBD1. V dropped 6 bases and J dropped 6; count of bases not matched to a gene: 15. CDR3 length equals 17 residues. The germline V gene has CDR1 LNHDA and CDR2 SQIVND (reference sequence). Here the CDR3 DNA reads TGTGCCAGTAGCGTCCGGGACAGGGGGGGCTTTGGCGATGGCTACACCTTC. It yields the protein CASSVRDRGGFGDGYTF.

V is TRBV4-1 and J is TRBJ1-3; a possible D gene is TRBD1 (6 bases). This CDR3 is 15 amino acids long. Per the germline V gene, CDR1 is MGHRA and CDR2 is YSYEKL. V gave up 1 base and J gave up 1 base, with 8 bases separating them. The CDR3 region has the DNA TGCGCCAGCAGCCAAGGGACAGATTCTGGAAACACCATATATTTT. Its protein product is CASSQGTDSGNTIYF.

In its sample, this clone was seen once. The V gene is TRBV6-1, the J gene TRBJ1-2; D not resolved. CDR1 MNHNS and CDR2 SASEGT come from the germline V gene. This CDR3 comprises 13 residues. Trimming shortened V by 10 bases and J by 4 bases, and 16 bases separated the two germline ends. DNA of the CDR3: TGTGCCATTAGCTTTTACGTTTCCTATGGCTACACCTTC. Protein: CAISFYVSYGYTF.

This clone was detected once. The same CDR3 is also encoded by other DNA sequences in this sample. The V call is TRBV18, the J call TRBJ2-7, with TRBD2 matching over 11 bases. V lost 2 bases, J lost 4 bases, and 1 base stayed unmatched. This CDR3 contains 14 residues. Germline assignment: CDR1 KGHSH and CDR2 LQKENI. CDR3 region: CASSPGLAGYEQYF. The CDR3 region has the DNA TGTGCCAGCTCACCAGGACTAGCGGGTTACGAGCAGTACTTC. Filled out from reference TRBV18 and TRBJ2-7, the complete variable domain reads NAGVMQNPRHLVRRRGQEARLRCSPMKGHSHVYWYRQLPEEGLKFMVYLQKENIIDESGMPKERFSAEFPKEGPSILRIQQVVRGDSAAYFCASSPGLAGYEQYFGPGTRLTVT.

The chain recombines TRBV15 with TRBJ2-2; D perhaps matches TRBD1 (5 bases). CDR3 length equals 14 residues. Trimming stripped 1 base from V and 6 bases from J, with 9 bases between. Germline CDR1 LNHNV, CDR2 YYDKDF (reference sequence). CDR3 sequence (DNA): TGTGCCACCAGCAGAGGAGACAGTCCCGGGGAGCTGTTTTTT. Translation gives CATSRGDSPGELFF.

This clone appeared once. The gene calls are TRBV9 and TRBJ2-1; D is undetermined. The V and J ends lost 4 bases and 3 bases respectively, with 17 bases between them. The CDR3 runs to 16 residues. CDR1 is SGDLS and CDR2 is YYNGEE in the germline V gene. CDR3: CASSTRGDSGYNEQFF. The CDR3 DNA follows: TGTGCCAGCAGCACCCGAGGCGATTCGGGCTACAATGAGCAGTTCTTC.

On this clone itself: The same CDR3 also results from other DNA sequences found in this sample. The chain carries TRBV6-5 and TRBJ2-7, with no clear D. Germline V lookup: CDR1 MNHEY, CDR2 SVGAGI. CDR3 length: 11 residues. The V end was cut by 4 bases, the J end by 5 bases, with 6 bases between. The CDR3: CASSSRNEQYF. Written as DNA, the CDR3 is TGTGCCAGCAGTTCTAGGAACGAGCAGTACTTC.

This chain joins TRBV7-8 and TRBJ1-2; 8 positions match TRBD1. Germline loops: CDR1 SGHVS, CDR2 FQNEAQ. V trimming: 4 bases; J trimming: 7 bases; junction bases outside the gene matches: 5. The CDR3 has 13 amino acids. CDR3 residues: CASSWTGRGGYTF. DNA for the CDR3: TGTGCCAGCAGCTGGACAGGGCGGGGTGGCTACACCTTC.

The CDR3 sequence is CASSVAPRDGTDTQYF. CDR3 DNA sequence: TGTGCCAGCAGCGTTGCCCCCAGGGACGGCACAGATACGCAGTATTTT. This sequence joins TRBV9 and TRBJ2-3; D may match TRBD1 or TRBD2 (5 bases each). Germline lookup yields CDR1 SGDLS and CDR2 YYNGEE. The V and J ends lost 2 bases and 1 base respectively, with 14 bases between them. The CDR3 runs 16 residues.

The chain links TRBV15 to TRBJ2-1, with D perhaps TRBD2 (5 bases). The CDR3 length is 16 residues. Germline values: CDR1 LNHNV, CDR2 YYDKDF (reference sequence). With 5 bases removed from V and 5 bases from J, the gap between germline ends came to 19 bases. The CDR3 DNA reads TGTGCCACCAGCGGTCGGTACGAGGGCCGAGACAATGAGCAGTTCTTC. Its protein is CATSGRYEGRDNEQFF.

The chain joins TRBV5-1 to TRBJ2-1; the D gene is possibly TRBD2 (5 bases). The CDR3 length is 13 residues. Per germline, CDR1 SGHRS and CDR2 YFSETQ. Trimming pared 0 bases from V and 8 bases from J, leaving 9 bases between. CDR3 protein: CASSLEGVYEQFF. The CDR3, as DNA: TGCGCCAGCAGCTTGGAGGGAGTGTATGAGCAGTTCTTC.

As DNA, the CDR3 is TGTGCCAGCACCCAAGACAGGGGGCAAACCGGGGAGCTGTTTTTT. The encoded protein is CASTQDRGQTGELFF. The genes are TRBV2 and TRBJ2-2, with TRBD1 matching over 10 bases. CDR3 length equals 15 residues. From germline, CDR1 is SNHLY and CDR2 FYNNEI. With 7 bases clipped from V and 5 bases from J, the junction kept 7 bases outside the gene matches.

This chain joins TRBV14 and TRBJ2-1, with 7 nucleotides matching TRBD1. The CDR3 totals 15 residues. Germline CDR1 and CDR2: SGHDN and FVKESK. The V and J ends lost 4 bases and 6 bases, in that order; junction bases with no gene match: 9. For the CDR3, the DNA is TGTGCCAGCAGCCCCCTCCGGGACAGCGTCAATGAGCAGTTCTTC. It encodes CASSPLRDSVNEQFF.

J is TRBJ2-7 and V is TRBV5-1; 8 bases line up with TRBD1. The junction had 7 bases not matched to a gene; V was cut back by 4 bases and J by 4 bases. The CDR3 length is 14 residues. Germline CDR1 SGHRS, CDR2 YFSETQ. CDR3 amino acids: CASSTGDRWYEQYF. CDR3 nucleotides: TGCGCCAGCAGCACCGGGGACAGGTGGTACGAGCAGTACTTC. The entire variable domain, with the rest obtained from reference TRBV5-1 and TRBJ2-7, is as follows: KAGVTQTPRYLIKTRGQQVTLSCSPISGHRSVSWYQQTPGQGLQFLFEYFSETQRNKGNFPGRFSGRQFSNSRSEMNVSTLELGDSALYLCASSTGDRWYEQYFGPGTRLTVT.

The chain combines TRBV7-2 with TRBJ1-1, with TRBD1 matching over 8 bases. J was trimmed by 1 base and V by 7 bases; bases with no gene match: 5. The CDR3 is 14 residues long. Germline assignment: CDR1 SGHTA and CDR2 FQGNSA. The CDR3 sequence: CASKQGAGNTEAFF. In DNA form, the CDR3 reads TGTGCCAGCAAGCAGGGGGCGGGGAACACTGAAGCTTTCTTT.